These T cell receptor beta chains were read from a single sample in a study of sequential checkpoint blockade in melanoma. Repertoires were generated with immunoSEQ multiplex PCR, while TCRdb's copy carries only in-frame clones and drops some. Of approximately 23,000 clones detected, around 86% appear once; the ten largest clones hold roughly 27%. This sample comprised CD8+ T cells sorted from blood (inferred from file names), obtained from a patient given nivolumab and ipilimumab in sequence. Receptors were obtained from a human donor with melanoma. Both conserved end residues are part of each CDR3. The order of the fields is V gene, D gene, J gene, clone size, CDR3 DNA, CDR3 protein. D genes are given only for firm matches. Clone size is shown for a subset of rows, as once, few, many or a class of expanded clone.

TRBV7-9,NA,TRBJ2-1,once,TGTGCCAGCAGCTTCGGACTGTACAATGAGCAGTTCTTC,CASSFGLYNEQFF
TRBV27,NA,TRBJ1-1,NA,TGTGCCAGCAGTTTCGGGGGGAAGAACACTGAAGCTTTCTTT,CASSFGGKNTEAFF
TRBV4-1,TRBD1,TRBJ2-7,NA,TGCGCCAGCAGCCGGGGACAGGGGGGCGAGCAGTACTTC,CASSRGQGGEQYF
TRBV6-5,NA,TRBJ2-2,NA,TGTGCCAGCAGTTCGGGACTTTCGAACACCGGGGAGCTGTTTTTT,CASSSGLSNTGELFF
TRBV4-1,TRBD1,TRBJ2-1,NA,TGCGCCAGCAGCATCCGGGACAGGGCCTACAATGAGCAGTTCTTC,CASSIRDRAYNEQFF
TRBV5-1,NA,TRBJ2-1,NA,TGCGCCAGCAGCTTAGCGGTATACTCCTACAATGAGCAGTTCTTC,CASSLAVYSYNEQFF
TRBV2,TRBD1,TRBJ1-6,NA,TGTGCCAGCAGTGAAGCCGGGACAGGCTCACCCCTCCACTTT,CASSEAGTGSPLHF
TRBV4-2,TRBD2,TRBJ2-7,NA,TGTGCCAGCAGCCACAAAGGACTAGCGGGCGAGCAGTACTTC,CASSHKGLAGEQYF
TRBV13,TRBD2,TRBJ2-5,NA,TGTGCCAGCAGTCGGGGGGGTGTGGAGACCCAGTACTTC,CASSRGGVETQYF
TRBV4-3,NA,TRBJ1-5,NA,TGCGCCAGCAGCCAAGGTGGGGCCGCCAATCAGCCCCAGCATTTT,CASSQGGAANQPQHF